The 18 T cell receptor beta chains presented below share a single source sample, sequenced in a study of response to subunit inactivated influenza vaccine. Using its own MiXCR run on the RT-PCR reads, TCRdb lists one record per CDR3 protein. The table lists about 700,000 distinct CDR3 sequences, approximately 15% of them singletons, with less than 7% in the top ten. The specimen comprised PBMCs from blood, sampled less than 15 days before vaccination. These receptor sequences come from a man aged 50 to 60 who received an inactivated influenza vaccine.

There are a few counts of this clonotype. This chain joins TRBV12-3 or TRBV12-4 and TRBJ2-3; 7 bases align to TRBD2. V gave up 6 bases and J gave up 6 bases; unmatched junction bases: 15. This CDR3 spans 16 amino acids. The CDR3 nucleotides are TGTGCCAGCAGATCTCGCGGGAGAGGGTTCACGGATACGCAGTATTTT. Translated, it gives CASRSRGRGFTDTQYF.

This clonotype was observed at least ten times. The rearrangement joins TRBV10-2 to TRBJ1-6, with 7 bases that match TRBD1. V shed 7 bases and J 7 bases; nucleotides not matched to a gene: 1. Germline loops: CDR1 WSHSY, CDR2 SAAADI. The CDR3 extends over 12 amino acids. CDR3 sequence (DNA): TGCGCCAGCAACAGGGGCAATTCACCCCTCCACTTT. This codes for CASNRGNSPLHF.

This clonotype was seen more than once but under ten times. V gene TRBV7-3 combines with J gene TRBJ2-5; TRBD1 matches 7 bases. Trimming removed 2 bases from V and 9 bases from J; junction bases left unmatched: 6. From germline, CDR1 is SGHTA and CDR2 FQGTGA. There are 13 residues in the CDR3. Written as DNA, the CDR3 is TGTGCCAGCAGCTTAGGAACAGGGGACGCCCAGTACTTC. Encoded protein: CASSLGTGDAQYF.

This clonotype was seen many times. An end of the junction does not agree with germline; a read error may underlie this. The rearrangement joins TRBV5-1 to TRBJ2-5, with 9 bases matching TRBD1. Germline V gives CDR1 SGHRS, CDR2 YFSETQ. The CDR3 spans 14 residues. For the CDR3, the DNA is TGTGCCAGCAGCCTCGGGACAGGGCAAGAGACCCAGTACTTC. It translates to CASSLGTGQETQYF.

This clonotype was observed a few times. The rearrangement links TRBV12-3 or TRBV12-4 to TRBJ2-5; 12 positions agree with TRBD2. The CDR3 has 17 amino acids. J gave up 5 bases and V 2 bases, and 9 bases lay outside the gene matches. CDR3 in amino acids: CASSLRRTSGVGETQYF. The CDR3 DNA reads TGTGCCAGCAGTTTAAGGCGGACTAGCGGGGTGGGGGAGACCCAGTACTTC.

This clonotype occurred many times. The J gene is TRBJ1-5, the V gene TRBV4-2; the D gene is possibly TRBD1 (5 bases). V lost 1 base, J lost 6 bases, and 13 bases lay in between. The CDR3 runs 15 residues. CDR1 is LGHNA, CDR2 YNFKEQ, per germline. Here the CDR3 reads CASSQASAGRQPQHF. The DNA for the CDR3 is TGTGCCAGCAGCCAAGCTTCGGCAGGGCGTCAGCCCCAGCATTTT.

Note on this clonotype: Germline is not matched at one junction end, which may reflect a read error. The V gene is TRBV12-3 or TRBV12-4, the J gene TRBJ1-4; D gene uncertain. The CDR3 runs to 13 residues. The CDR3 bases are TGTGCCAGCAGGGGGTCCCTAAGGCAAAAACTGTCTTTT. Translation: CASRGSLRQKLSF.

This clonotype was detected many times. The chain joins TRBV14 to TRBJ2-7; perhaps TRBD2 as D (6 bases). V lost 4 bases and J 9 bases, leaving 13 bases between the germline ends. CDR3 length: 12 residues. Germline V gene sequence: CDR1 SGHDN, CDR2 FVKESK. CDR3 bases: TGTGCCAGCAGCCGGACTACACTCGGGCAGTACTTC. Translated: CASSRTTLGQYF. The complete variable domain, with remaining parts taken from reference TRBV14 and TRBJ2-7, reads EAGVTQFPSHSVIEKGQTVTLRCDPISGHDNLYWYRRVMGKEIKFLLHFVKESKQDESGMPNNRFLAERTGGTYSTLKVQPAELEDSGVYFCASSRTTLGQYFGPGTRLTVT.

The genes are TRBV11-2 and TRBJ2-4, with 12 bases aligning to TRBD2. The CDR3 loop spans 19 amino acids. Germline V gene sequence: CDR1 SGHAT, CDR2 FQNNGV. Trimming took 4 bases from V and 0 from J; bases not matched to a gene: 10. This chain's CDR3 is CASSYGVTSGSGAKNIQYF. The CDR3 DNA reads TGTGCCAGCAGCTATGGTGTGACTAGCGGGAGCGGAGCCAAAAACATTCAGTACTTC.

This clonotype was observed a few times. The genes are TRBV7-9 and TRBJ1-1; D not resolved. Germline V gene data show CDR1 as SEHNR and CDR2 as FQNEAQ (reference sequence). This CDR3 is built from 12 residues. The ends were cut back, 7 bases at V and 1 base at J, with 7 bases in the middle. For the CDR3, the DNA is TGTGCCAGCACTGACACGAACACTGAAGCTTTCTTT. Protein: CASTDTNTEAFF.

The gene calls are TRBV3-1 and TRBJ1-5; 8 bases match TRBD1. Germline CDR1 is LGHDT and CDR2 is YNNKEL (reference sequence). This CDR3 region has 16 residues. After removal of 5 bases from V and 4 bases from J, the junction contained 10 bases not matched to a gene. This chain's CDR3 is CASSKAGQGANQPQHF. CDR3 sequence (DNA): TGTGCCAGCAGCAAAGCCGGACAGGGCGCGAATCAGCCCCAGCATTTT.

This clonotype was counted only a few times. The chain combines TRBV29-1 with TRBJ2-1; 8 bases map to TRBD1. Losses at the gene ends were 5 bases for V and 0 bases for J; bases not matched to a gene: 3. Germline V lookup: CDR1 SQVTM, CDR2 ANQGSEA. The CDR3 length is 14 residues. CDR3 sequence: CSVRTGPSYNEQFF. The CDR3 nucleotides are TGCAGCGTTCGGACAGGGCCCTCCTACAATGAGCAGTTCTTC.

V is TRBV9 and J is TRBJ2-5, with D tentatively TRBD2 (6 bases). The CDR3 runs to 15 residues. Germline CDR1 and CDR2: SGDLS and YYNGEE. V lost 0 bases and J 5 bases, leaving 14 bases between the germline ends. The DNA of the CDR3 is TGTGCCAGCAGCGTAGCTAGGACTGGAGGGGAGACCCAGTACTTC. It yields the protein CASSVARTGGETQYF. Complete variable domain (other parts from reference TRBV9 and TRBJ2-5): DSGVTQTPKHLITATGQRVTLRCSPRSGDLSVYWYQQSLDQGLQFLIQYYNGEERAKGNILERFSAQQFPDLHSELNLSSLELGDSALYFCASSVARTGGETQYFGPGTRLLVL.

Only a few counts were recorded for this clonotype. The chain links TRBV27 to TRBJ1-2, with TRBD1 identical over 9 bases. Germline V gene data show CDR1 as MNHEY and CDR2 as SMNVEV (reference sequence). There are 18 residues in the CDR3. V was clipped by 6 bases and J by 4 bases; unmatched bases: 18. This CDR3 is CASSPNTGGSGSIYGYTF. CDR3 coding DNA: TGTGCCAGCAGCCCAAACACAGGGGGCTCTGGCTCTATCTATGGCTACACCTTC.

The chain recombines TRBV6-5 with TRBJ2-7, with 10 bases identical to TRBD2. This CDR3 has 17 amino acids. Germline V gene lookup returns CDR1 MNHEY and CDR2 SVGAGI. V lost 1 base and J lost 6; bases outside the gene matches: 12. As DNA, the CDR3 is TGTGCCAGCAGTTACTGGGTAGCGGGGGGCTTGATGGGCGAGCAGTACTTC. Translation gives CASSYWVAGGLMGEQYF.

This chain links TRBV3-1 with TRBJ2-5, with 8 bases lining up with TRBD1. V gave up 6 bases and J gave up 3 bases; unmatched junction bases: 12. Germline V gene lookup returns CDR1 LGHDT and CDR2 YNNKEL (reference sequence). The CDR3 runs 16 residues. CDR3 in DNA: TGTGCCAGCAGTCTCGAAGGCACAGGGGGTAAAGAGACCCAGTACTTC. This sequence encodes CASSLEGTGGKETQYF.

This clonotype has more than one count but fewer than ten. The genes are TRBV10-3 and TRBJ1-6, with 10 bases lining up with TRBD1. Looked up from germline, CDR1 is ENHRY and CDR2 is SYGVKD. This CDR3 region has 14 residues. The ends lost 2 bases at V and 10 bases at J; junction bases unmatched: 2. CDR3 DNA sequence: TGTGCCATCAGTGAGGGGACAGGGGAGTCACCCCTCCACTTT. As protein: CAISEGTGESPLHF.

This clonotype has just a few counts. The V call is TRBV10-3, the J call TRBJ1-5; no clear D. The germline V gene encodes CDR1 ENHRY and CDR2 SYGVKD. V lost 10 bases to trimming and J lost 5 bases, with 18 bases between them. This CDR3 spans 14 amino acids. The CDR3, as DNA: TGTGCCACAACCCCAGAGGTACGATATCAGCCCCAGCATTTT. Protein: CATTPEVRYQPQHF.